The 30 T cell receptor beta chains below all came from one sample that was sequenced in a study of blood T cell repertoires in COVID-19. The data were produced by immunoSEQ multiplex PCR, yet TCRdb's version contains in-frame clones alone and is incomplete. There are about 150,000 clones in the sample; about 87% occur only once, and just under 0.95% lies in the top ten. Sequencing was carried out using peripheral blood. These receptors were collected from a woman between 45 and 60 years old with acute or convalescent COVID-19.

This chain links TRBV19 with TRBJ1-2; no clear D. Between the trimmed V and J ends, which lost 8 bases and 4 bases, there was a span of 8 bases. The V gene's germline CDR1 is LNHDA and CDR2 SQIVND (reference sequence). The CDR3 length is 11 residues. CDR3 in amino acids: CASGEGYGYTF. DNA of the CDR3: TGTGCCAGTGGAGAGGGCTATGGCTACACCTTC.

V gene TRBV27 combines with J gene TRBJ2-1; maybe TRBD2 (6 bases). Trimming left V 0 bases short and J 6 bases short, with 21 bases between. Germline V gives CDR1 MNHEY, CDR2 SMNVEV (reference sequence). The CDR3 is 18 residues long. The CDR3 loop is CASSLSWGTRGVGNEQFF. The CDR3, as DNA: TGTGCCAGCAGTTTATCTTGGGGGACTCGGGGAGTTGGCAATGAGCAGTTCTTC.

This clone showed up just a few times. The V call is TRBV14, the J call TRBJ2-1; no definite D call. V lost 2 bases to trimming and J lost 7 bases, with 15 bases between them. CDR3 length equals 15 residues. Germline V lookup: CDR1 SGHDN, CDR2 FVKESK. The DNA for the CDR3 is TGTGCCAGCAGCCAATCCCGAGGTATCGGGAATGAGCAGTTCTTC. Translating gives CASSQSRGIGNEQFF. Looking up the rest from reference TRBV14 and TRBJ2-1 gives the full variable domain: EAGVTQFPSHSVIEKGQTVTLRCDPISGHDNLYWYRRVMGKEIKFLLHFVKESKQDESGMPNNRFLAERTGGTYSTLKVQPAELEDSGVYFCASSQSRGIGNEQFFGPGTRLTVL.

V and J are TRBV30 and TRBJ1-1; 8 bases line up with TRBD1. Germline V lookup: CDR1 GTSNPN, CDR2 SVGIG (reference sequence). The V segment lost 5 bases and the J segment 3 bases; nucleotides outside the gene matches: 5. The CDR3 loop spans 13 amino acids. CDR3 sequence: CAWHRGGDTEAFF. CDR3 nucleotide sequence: TGTGCCTGGCACAGGGGGGGTGACACTGAAGCTTTCTTT.

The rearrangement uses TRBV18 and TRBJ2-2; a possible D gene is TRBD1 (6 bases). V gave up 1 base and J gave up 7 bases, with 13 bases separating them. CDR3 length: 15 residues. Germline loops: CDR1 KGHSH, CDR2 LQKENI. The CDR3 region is CASSPRQTQGGELFF. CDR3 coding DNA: TGTGCCAGCTCACCACGACAGACACAGGGCGGGGAGCTGTTTTTT.

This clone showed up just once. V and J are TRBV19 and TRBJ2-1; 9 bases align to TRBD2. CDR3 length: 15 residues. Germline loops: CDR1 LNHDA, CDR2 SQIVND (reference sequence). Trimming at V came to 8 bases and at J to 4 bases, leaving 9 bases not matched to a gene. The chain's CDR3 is CASGLRAGGYNEQFF. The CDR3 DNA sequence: TGTGCCAGTGGCCTTAGAGCGGGGGGATACAATGAGCAGTTCTTC.

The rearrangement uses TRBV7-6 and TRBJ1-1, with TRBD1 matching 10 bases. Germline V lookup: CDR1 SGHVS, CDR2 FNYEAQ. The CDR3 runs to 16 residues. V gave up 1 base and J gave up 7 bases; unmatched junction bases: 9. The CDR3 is CASSLGIAGQGSEAFF. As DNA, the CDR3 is TGTGCCAGCAGCTTAGGAATCGCGGGACAGGGGAGTGAAGCTTTCTTT.

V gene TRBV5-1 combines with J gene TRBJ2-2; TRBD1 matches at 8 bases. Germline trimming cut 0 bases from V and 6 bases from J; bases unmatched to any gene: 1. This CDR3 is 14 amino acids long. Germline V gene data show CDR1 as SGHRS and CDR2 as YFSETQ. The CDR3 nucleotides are TGCGCCAGCAGCTTGGCACAGGGGGCCGGGGAGCTGTTTTTT. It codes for CASSLAQGAGELFF.

CDR3 region: CASRVGGQLASPLHF. Here the CDR3 DNA reads TGTGCCAGCAGAGTTGGGGGACAGTTAGCTTCACCCCTCCACTTT. V is TRBV7-6 and J is TRBJ1-6; 7 nucleotides line up with TRBD1. In germline, CDR1 is SGHVS, CDR2 FNYEAQ. With 6 bases clipped from V and 9 bases from J, the junction kept 11 bases outside the gene matches. This CDR3 contains 15 residues.

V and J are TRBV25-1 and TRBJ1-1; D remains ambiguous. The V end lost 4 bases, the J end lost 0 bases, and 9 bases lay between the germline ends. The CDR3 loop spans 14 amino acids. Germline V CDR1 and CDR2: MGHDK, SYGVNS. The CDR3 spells CASSAGNMNTEAFF. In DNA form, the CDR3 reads TGTGCCAGCAGTGCGGGTAACATGAACACTGAAGCTTTCTTT.

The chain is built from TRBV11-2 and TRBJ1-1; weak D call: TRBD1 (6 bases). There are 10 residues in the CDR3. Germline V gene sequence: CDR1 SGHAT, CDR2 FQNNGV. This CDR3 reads CAGGGPEAFF. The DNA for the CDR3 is TGTGCGGGCGGGGGGCCCGAAGCTTTCTTT.

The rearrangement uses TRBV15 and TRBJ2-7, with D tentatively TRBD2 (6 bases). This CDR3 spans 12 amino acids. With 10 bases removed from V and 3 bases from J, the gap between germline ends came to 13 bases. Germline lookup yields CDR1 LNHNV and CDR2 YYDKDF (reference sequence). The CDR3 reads CAIQGGFYEQYF. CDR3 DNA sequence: TGTGCCATCCAGGGAGGATTCTACGAGCAGTACTTC.

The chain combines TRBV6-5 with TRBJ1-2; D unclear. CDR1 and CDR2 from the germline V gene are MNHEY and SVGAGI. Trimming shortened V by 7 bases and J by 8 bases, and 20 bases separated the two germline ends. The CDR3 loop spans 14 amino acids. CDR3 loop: CASTTADLERGYTF. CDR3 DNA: TGTGCCAGCACCACGGCGGATTTGGAGCGGGGCTACACCTTC.

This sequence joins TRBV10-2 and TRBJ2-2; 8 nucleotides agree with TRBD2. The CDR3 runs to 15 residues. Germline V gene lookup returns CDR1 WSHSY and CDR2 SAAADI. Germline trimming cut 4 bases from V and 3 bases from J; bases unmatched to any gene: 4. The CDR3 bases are TGCGCCAGCAGTGTCGGAGCGGGAGACACCGGGGAGCTGTTTTTT. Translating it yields CASSVGAGDTGELFF.

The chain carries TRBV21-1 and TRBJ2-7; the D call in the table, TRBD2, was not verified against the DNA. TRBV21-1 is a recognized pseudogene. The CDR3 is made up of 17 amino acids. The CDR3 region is CASSITSGRYITYEQYF. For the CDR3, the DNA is TGTGCCAGCAGCATTACTAGCGGGAGGTACATTACCTACGAGCAGTACTTC.

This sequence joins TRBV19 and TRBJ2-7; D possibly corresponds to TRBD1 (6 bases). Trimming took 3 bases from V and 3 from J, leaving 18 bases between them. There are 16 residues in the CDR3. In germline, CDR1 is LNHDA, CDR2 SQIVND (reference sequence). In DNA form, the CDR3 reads TGTGCCAGTAGTATCATTGGGCAGGGGAGAGGCTACGAGCAGTACTTC. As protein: CASSIIGQGRGYEQYF.

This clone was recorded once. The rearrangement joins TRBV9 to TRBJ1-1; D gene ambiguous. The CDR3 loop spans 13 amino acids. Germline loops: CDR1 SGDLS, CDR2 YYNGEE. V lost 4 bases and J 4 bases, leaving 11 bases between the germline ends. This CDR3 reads CASSPQPGTEAFF. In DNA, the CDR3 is TGTGCCAGCAGCCCACAGCCTGGCACTGAAGCTTTCTTT.

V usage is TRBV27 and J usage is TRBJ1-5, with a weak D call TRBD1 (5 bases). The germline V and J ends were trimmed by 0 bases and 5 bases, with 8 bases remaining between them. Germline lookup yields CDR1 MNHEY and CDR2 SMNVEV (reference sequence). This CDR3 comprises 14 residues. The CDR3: CASSLSGEDQPQHF. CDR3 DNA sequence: TGTGCCAGCAGTTTATCAGGGGAGGATCAGCCCCAGCATTTT.

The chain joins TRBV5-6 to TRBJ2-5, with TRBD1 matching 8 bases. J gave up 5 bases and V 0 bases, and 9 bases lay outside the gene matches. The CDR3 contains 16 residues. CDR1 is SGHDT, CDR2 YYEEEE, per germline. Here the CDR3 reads CASSLAAGQGIETQYF. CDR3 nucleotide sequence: TGTGCCAGCAGCTTGGCCGCTGGACAGGGAATTGAGACCCAGTACTTC.

The CDR3 coding sequence is TGTGCCAGCAGGGATACGGGAGCTGGGGAGACCCAGTACTTC. Residues: CASRDTGAGETQYF. The chain employs TRBV6-5 and TRBJ2-5; D perhaps matches TRBD2 (6 bases). V was pared by 6 bases and J by 5 bases, with 16 bases between. This CDR3 has 14 residues. Germline-derived CDR1 and CDR2 are MNHEY and SVGAGI.

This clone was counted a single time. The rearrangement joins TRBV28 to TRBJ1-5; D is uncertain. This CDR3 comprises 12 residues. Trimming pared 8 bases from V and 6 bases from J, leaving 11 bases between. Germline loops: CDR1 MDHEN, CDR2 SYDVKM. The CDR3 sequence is CASLRRSQPQHF. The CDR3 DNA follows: TGTGCCAGCCTGAGGAGGAGTCAGCCCCAGCATTTT. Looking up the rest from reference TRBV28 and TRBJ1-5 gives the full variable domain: DVKVTQSSRYLVKRTGEKVFLECVQDMDHENMFWYRQDPGLGLRLIYFSYDVKMKEKGDIPEGYSVSREKKERFSLILESASTNQTSMYLCASLRRSQPQHFGDGTRLSIL.

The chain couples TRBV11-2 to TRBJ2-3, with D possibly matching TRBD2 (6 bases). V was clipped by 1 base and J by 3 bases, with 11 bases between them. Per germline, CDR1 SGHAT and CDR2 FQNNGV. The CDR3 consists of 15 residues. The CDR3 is CASSLGGGRTDTQYF. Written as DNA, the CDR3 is TGTGCCAGCAGCTTAGGAGGAGGGCGGACAGATACGCAGTATTTT.

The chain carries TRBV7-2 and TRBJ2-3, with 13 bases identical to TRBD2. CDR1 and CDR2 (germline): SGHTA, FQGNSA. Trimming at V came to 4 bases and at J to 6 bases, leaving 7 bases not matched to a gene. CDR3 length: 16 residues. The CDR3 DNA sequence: TGTGCCAGCAGCTCTACTAGCGGGGGGGCTCGGGATACGCAGTATTTT. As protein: CASSSTSGGARDTQYF.

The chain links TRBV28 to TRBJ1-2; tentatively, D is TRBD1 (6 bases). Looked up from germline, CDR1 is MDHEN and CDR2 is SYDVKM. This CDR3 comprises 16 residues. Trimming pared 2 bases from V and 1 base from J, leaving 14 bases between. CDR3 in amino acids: CASSLSTGTSNYGYTF. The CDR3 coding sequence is TGTGCCAGCAGTTTAAGCACAGGGACTAGTAACTATGGCTACACCTTC.

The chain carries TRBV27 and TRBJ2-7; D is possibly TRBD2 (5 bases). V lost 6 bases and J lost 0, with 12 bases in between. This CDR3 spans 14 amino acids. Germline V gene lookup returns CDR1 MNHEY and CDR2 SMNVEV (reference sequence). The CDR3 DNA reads TGTGCCAGCAGGGAGATCGGAGGCTCCTACGAGCAGTACTTC. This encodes CASREIGGSYEQYF.

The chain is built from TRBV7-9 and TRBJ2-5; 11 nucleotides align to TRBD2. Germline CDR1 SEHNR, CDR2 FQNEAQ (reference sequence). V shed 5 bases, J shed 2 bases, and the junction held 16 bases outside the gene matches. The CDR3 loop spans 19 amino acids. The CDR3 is CASSVGGRRTSGLQETQYF. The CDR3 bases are TGTGCCAGCAGCGTAGGGGGGAGGAGGACTAGCGGGTTGCAAGAGACCCAGTACTTC.

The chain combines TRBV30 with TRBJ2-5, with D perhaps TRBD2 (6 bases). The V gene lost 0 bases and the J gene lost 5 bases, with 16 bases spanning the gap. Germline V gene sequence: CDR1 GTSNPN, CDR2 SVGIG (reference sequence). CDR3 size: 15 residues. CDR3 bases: TGTGCCTGGAGTGTACATCGGGGCCGGGGGGAGACCCAGTACTTC. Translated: CAWSVHRGRGETQYF.

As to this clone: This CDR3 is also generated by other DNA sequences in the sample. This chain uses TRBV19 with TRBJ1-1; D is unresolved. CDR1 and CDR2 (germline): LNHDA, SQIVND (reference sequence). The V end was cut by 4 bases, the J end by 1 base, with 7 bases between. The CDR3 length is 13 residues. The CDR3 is CASSTTGNTEAFF. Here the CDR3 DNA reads TGTGCCAGTAGTACTACCGGGAACACTGAAGCTTTCTTT.

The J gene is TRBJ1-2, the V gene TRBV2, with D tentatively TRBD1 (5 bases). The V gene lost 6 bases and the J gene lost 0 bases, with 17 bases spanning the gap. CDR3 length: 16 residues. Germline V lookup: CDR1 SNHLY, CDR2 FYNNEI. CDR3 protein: CASSDSGGGTNYGYTF. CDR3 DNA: TGTGCCAGCAGCGATAGCGGGGGAGGAACTAACTATGGCTACACCTTC.

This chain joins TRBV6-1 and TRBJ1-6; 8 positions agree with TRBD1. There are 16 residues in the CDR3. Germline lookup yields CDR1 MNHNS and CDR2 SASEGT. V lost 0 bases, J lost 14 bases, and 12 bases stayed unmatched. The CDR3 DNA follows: TGTGCCAGCAGTGAAGCGCTCGGGACAGGAATTTTGTCCCTCCACTTT. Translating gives CASSEALGTGILSLHF.